Presented here are 16 T cell receptor beta chains from one specimen sequenced in a study of blood T cell repertoires in COVID-19. Sequenced by immunoSEQ multiplex PCR; TCRdb stores in-frame clones only, minus some. This table has about 90,000 clones, around 92% appearing once. The sample was peripheral blood. The receptors shown here come from a woman between 55 and 75 years old with active COVID-19.

This rearrangement joins TRBV21-1 to TRBJ2-5; TRBD2, the table's D call, lacks a check against the DNA. TRBV21-1 is classified as a pseudogene. The CDR3 runs 13 residues. DNA of the CDR3: TGTGCCAGCAGGGAGGGCCTGAGGGAGACCCAGTACTTC. It encodes CASREGLRETQYF.

V usage is TRBV7-6 and J usage is TRBJ1-2; D not resolved. Germline values: CDR1 SGHVS, CDR2 FNYEAQ. The CDR3 totals 16 residues. Trimming stripped 1 base from V and 3 bases from J, with 15 bases between. CDR3 sequence reads: CASSLGLKGRDYGYTF. The CDR3 bases are TGTGCCAGCAGCTTAGGCCTTAAAGGGAGGGACTATGGCTACACCTTC.

The chain links TRBV6-2 or TRBV6-3 to TRBJ1-2, with a weak D call TRBD1 (6 bases). The V and J ends lost 2 bases and 2 bases respectively, with 12 bases between them. Germline CDR1 and CDR2: MNHEY and SVGEGT. CDR3 size: 15 residues. The CDR3 DNA sequence: TGTGCCAGCAGTTACCGTGGAGACAGGAACTATGGCTACACCTTC. It yields the protein CASSYRGDRNYGYTF.

The chain uses TRBV11-3 and TRBJ2-5, with 8 bases fitting TRBD1. The CDR3 has 15 amino acids. V was clipped by 5 bases and J by 1 base; unmatched bases: 6. Germline CDR1 is SGHNT and CDR2 is YENEEA. CDR3 in DNA: TGTGCCAGCAGCCATTCCGGACAGGGCCAAGAGACCCAGTACTTC. Its protein is CASSHSGQGQETQYF. The whole variable domain, filled in from reference TRBV11-3 and TRBJ2-5, reads EAGVVQSPRYKIIEKKQPVAFWCNPISGHNTLYWYLQNLGQGPELLIRYENEEAVDDSQLPKDRFSAERLKGVDSTLKIQPAELGDSAVYLCASSHSGQGQETQYFGPGTRLLVL.

The chain joins TRBV27 to TRBJ2-1, with TRBD2 as a possible D gene (5 bases). Germline V lookup: CDR1 MNHEY, CDR2 SMNVEV (reference sequence). Trimming shortened V by 2 bases and J by 5 bases, and 10 bases separated the two germline ends. The CDR3 consists of 14 residues. The CDR3 loop is CASSLRGKDNEQFF. DNA of the CDR3: TGTGCCAGCAGTTTACGAGGGAAAGACAATGAGCAGTTCTTC.

This rearrangement joins TRBV5-6 to TRBJ2-1; TRBD1 matches 8 bases. CDR3 length: 16 amino acids. CDR1 SGHDT and CDR2 YYEEEE come from the germline V gene. With V trimmed by 3 bases and J by 4 bases, 9 bases remained unmatched. In DNA form, the CDR3 reads TGTGCCAGCAGCTCAATCCGGGACAGGCCTTACAATGAGCAGTTCTTC. Amino acids: CASSSIRDRPYNEQFF.

The chain has TRBV28 and TRBJ1-4; maybe TRBD1 (5 bases). The CDR3 totals 17 residues. Germline V gene data show CDR1 as MDHEN and CDR2 as SYDVKM. V was clipped by 7 bases and J by 1 base, with 19 bases between them. The CDR3 region is CASNQDSSWGTNEKLFF. In DNA, the CDR3 is TGTGCCAGCAACCAAGACAGTTCGTGGGGAACTAATGAAAAACTGTTTTTT.

The genes are TRBV11-3 and TRBJ2-6, with D possibly being TRBD1 (6 bases). Between the trimmed V and J ends, which lost 1 base and 0 bases, there was a span of 13 bases. Germline V gene sequence: CDR1 SGHNT, CDR2 YENEEA. CDR3 length: 18 residues. The CDR3 reads CASSLGQAAGSGANVLTF. The DNA for the CDR3 is TGTGCCAGCAGCTTAGGACAGGCCGCAGGCTCTGGGGCCAACGTCCTGACTTTC.

This clone showed up just a few times. The rearrangement joins TRBV5-1 to TRBJ2-3; 8 bases align to TRBD2. The CDR3 covers 12 residues. The V gene end was trimmed by 7 bases and the J gene end by 3 bases; junction bases not matched to a gene: 1. Germline loops: CDR1 SGHRS, CDR2 YFSETQ. CDR3 loop: CASSGGTDTQYF. The DNA for the CDR3 is TGCGCCAGCTCGGGGGGGACAGATACGCAGTATTTT.

This chain uses TRBV14 with TRBJ2-3; D is unclear. The germline V gene has CDR1 SGHDN and CDR2 FVKESK. V shed 1 base and J shed 2 bases, with 22 bases lying between them. There are 19 residues in the CDR3. The CDR3 region is CASSQVTSEIAEDTDTQYF. The CDR3 DNA is TGTGCCAGCAGCCAAGTGACCAGCGAGATAGCAGAGGACACAGATACGCAGTATTTT.

The chain has TRBV29-1 and TRBJ2-1; possibly TRBD1 for D (6 bases). This CDR3 region has 15 residues. V shed 5 bases and J shed 2 bases, with 16 bases lying between them. CDR1 and CDR2 from the germline V gene are SQVTM and ANQGSEA. The CDR3 DNA reads as TGCAGCGTTCGGACAGCGAGCGTCGCCTACAATGAGCAGTTCTTC. As protein: CSVRTASVAYNEQFF.

The sample holds one count of this clone. The chain couples TRBV4-3 to TRBJ2-6, with D possibly TRBD1 on 6 matching bases. Germline CDR1 LGHNA, CDR2 YSLEER. The CDR3 loop spans 17 amino acids. Deletions cut 3 bases from V and 0 bases from J, with 12 bases between. The CDR3 spells CASSQGTSSSGANVLTF. In nucleotides, the CDR3 is TGCGCCAGCAGCCAGGGGACATCTAGCTCTGGGGCCAACGTCCTGACTTTC.

This chain links TRBV6-2 or TRBV6-3 with TRBJ2-5, with D unclear. V lost 1 base to trimming and J lost 1 base, with 7 bases between them. This CDR3 is built from 14 residues. Germline values: CDR1 MNHEY, CDR2 SVGEGT. Here the CDR3 reads CASSYFTAQETQYF. The DNA of the CDR3 is TGTGCCAGCAGTTACTTCACTGCCCAAGAGACCCAGTACTTC.

V gene TRBV6-5 combines with J gene TRBJ2-7; 9 bases are a match to TRBD1. With V trimmed by 4 bases and J by 7 bases, 11 bases remained unmatched. The V gene's germline CDR1 is MNHEY and CDR2 SVGAGI. The CDR3 runs 15 residues. CDR3 bases: TGTGCCAGCAGTTCCCCGGGACAGGGTCGGGATGAGCAGTACTTC. Translation: CASSSPGQGRDEQYF.

This chain uses TRBV28 with TRBJ1-2; TRBD1 might be the D (6 bases). CDR1 and CDR2 (germline): MDHEN, SYDVKM. This CDR3 is built from 13 residues. Trimming shortened V by 4 bases and J by 8 bases, and 14 bases separated the two germline ends. The CDR3 here is CASSSYRVEGYTF. The CDR3 DNA follows: TGTGCCAGCAGTTCCTACAGGGTTGAGGGCTACACCTTC.

This clone was seen a handful of times. The gene calls are TRBV6-4 and TRBJ2-5; D possibly corresponds to TRBD2 (6 bases). This CDR3 has 15 residues. Germline CDR1 MRHNA, CDR2 SNTAGT. V lost 3 bases to trimming and J lost 2 bases, with 13 bases between them. CDR3 loop: CASSEAASAQETQYF. In DNA, the CDR3 is TGTGCCAGCAGTGAGGCCGCTAGCGCACAAGAGACCCAGTACTTC.